This TCR beta chain was documented in a study of CD8+ T cells in alopecia areata. cDNA serving as the sequencing template came from extracted, reverse transcribed RNA. Libraries were prepared by immunoSEQ multiplex PCR; TCRdb keeps only in-frame clonotypes and omits some of them. The sample holds 170,000 or so clones, 63% seen once. Regarding the study as a whole: TCR sharing was clearer in mice than between patients, perhaps partly owing to patient HLA diversity. Especially in alopecia totalis/universalis, lesional scalp showed greater clonality than normal scalp did.

The germline gives CDR1 SGHVS, CDR2 FNYEAQ. The CDR3 sequence is 15 residues long. The V and J ends lost 1 base and 0 bases respectively, with 10 bases between them. The table lists this clone with a few counts. What it binds is unknown. Peripheral blood samples and lesional scalp punch biopsies were obtained from alopecia areata patients. This sequence originates from a human donor with alopecia areata. The sample in question was CD4+ T cells sorted from blood, obtained at week 0. The rearrangement uses TRBV7-6 and TRBJ2-7; D may match TRBD1 or TRBD2 (6 bases each). This chain's CDR3 is CASSLGGANSYEQYF. The CDR3 bases are TGTGCCAGCAGCTTAGGGGGGGCAAACTCCTACGAGCAGTACTTC.